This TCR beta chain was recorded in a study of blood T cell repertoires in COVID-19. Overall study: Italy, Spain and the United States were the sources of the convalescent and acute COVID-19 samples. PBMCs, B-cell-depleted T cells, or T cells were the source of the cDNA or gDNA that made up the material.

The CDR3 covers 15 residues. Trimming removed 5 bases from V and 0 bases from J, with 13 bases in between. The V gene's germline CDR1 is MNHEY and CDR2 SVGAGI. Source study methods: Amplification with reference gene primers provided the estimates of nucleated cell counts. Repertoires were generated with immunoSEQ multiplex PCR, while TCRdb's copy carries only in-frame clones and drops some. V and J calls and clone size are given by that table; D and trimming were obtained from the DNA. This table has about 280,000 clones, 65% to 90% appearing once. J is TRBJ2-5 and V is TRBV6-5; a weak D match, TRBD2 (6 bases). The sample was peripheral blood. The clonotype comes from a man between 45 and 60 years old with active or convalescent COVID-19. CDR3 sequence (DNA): TGTGCCAGCAGTCGACGGGAGCAGTACCAAGAGACCCAGTACTTC. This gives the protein CASSRREQYQETQYF.